The clone carrying this TCR beta chain was recorded only once. This sample is part of a study of blood T cell repertoires in COVID-19. Study context: Samples representing acute and convalescent COVID-19 were sourced from the United States, Italy and Spain. Sample material is recorded as cDNA or gDNA derived from T cells, B-cell-depleted T cells, or PBMCs.

A Seattle source enrolled patients during active infection and followed them longitudinally. Repertoires were generated with immunoSEQ multiplex PCR, while TCRdb's copy carries only in-frame clones and drops some. The data show 55,000 to 75,000 clones, around 81% seen once. This TCR came from a man older than 75 with COVID-19, enrolled during active disease. The sample consisted of peripheral blood.

CDR3: CASSVGLADNNEQFF. The DNA for the CDR3 is TGTGCCAGCAGCGTCGGACTAGCGGACAACAATGAGCAGTTCTTC. The rearrangement links TRBV9 to TRBJ2-1; 10 bases fit TRBD2. V lost 2 bases and J lost 5; bases outside the gene matches: 4. The CDR3 contains 15 residues. Germline V lookup: CDR1 SGDLS, CDR2 YYNGEE.